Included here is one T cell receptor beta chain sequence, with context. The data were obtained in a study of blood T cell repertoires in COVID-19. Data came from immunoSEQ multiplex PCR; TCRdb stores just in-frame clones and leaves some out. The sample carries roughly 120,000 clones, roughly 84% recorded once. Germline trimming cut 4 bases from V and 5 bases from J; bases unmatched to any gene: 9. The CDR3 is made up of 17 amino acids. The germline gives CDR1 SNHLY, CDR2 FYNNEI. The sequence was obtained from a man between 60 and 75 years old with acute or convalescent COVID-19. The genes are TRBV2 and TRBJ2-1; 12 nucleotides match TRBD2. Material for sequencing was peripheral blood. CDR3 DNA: TGTGCCAGCAGTGGCTTCTCGACTAGCGGGGGCCACAATGAGCAGTTCTTC. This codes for CASSGFSTSGGHNEQFF.